Following are 27 T cell receptor beta chains from one sample sequenced in a study of cytotoxic CD8 clonotypes in ibrutinib-treated CLL. Profiling relied on immunoSEQ multiplex PCR, and the TCRdb table lists in-frame clones only, not all of them. The profile shows roughly 110,000 clones, about 53% of them singletons. The specimen was PBMCs, collected after 24 months of ibrutinib treatment. These receptors all come from a human donor with chronic lymphocytic leukemia.

CDR3 region: CASSGGMGSTEAFF. In DNA, the CDR3 is TGTGCCAGCAGTGGAGGGATGGGTAGCACTGAAGCTTTCTTT. The chain carries TRBV6-1 and TRBJ1-1; D is unresolved. The CDR3 extends over 14 amino acids. Germline CDR1 is MNHNS and CDR2 is SASEGT. Trimming pared 4 bases from V and 4 bases from J, leaving 13 bases between.

This clone was picked up a small number of times. DNA for the CDR3: TGCGCCAGCAGCCTCGGGAGCAATCAGCCCCAGCATTTT. This encodes CASSLGSNQPQHF. The chain combines TRBV10-1 with TRBJ1-5; D is ambiguous. This CDR3 is built from 13 residues. Trimming stripped 6 bases from V and 1 base from J, with 7 bases between. CDR1 WNHNN and CDR2 SYGVQD come from the germline V gene (reference sequence).

This rearrangement joins TRBV29-1 to TRBJ1-1; D is uncertain. This CDR3 has 14 residues. Germline loops: CDR1 SQVTM, CDR2 ANQGSEA. The V end was cut by 6 bases, the J end by 1 base, with 15 bases between. The CDR3, as DNA: TGCAGCGTCCCGGTGTGGGTGAGGAACACTGAAGCTTTCTTT. Protein: CSVPVWVRNTEAFF.

The chain employs TRBV2 and TRBJ1-5; D is uncertain. The CDR3 consists of 14 residues. Trimming removed 7 bases at V and 0 bases at J, with 10 bases between. Germline values: CDR1 SNHLY, CDR2 FYNNEI. For the CDR3, the DNA is TGTGCCAGCACGGGGAGATATAGCAATCAGCCCCAGCATTTT. It codes for CASTGRYSNQPQHF.

This clone was seen a single time. The chain carries TRBV7-9 and TRBJ1-4, with D possibly matching TRBD1 (6 bases). The CDR3 covers 15 residues. CDR1 is SEHNR, CDR2 FQNEAQ, per germline (reference sequence). The V gene lost 2 bases and the J gene lost 7 bases, with 14 bases spanning the gap. CDR3 nucleotide sequence: TGTGCCAGCAGCTTACCAGGACAAGGGGGTGAAAAACTGTTTTTT. Translation: CASSLPGQGGEKLFF.

The rearrangement joins TRBV7-9 to TRBJ1-4, with D tentatively TRBD1 (5 bases). Trimming removed 7 bases at V and 6 bases at J, with 15 bases between. Per germline, CDR1 SEHNR and CDR2 FQNEAQ (reference sequence). The CDR3 is 14 amino acids. The CDR3 bases are TGTGCCAGCACCCCGGGAAGGGGTGATGAAAAACTGTTTTTT. Protein: CASTPGRGDEKLFF.

This clone was picked up a small number of times. The V and J genes are TRBV2 and TRBJ1-5, with 9 nucleotides matching TRBD1. Losses at the gene ends were 8 bases for V and 6 bases for J; bases not matched to a gene: 14. CDR1 is SNHLY and CDR2 is FYNNEI in the germline V gene. The CDR3 has 16 residues. The CDR3: CASEHGFGQGSQPQHF. DNA for the CDR3: TGTGCCAGCGAGCATGGGTTCGGACAGGGGAGTCAGCCCCAGCATTTT.

The table lists this clone with a few counts. This chain uses TRBV29-1 with TRBJ1-5; 10 nucleotides match TRBD1. The CDR3 is 14 amino acids. Losses at the gene ends were 7 bases for V and 4 bases for J; bases not matched to a gene: 7. Per the germline V gene, CDR1 is SQVTM and CDR2 is ANQGSEA. This CDR3 reads CSEGQGPRNQPQHF. CDR3 coding DNA: TGCAGCGAGGGACAGGGGCCGAGAAATCAGCCCCAGCATTTT.

The chain couples TRBV9 to TRBJ1-4, with D perhaps TRBD1 (6 bases). The CDR3 runs 16 residues. V was clipped by 2 bases and J by 8 bases, with 19 bases between them. Germline loops: CDR1 SGDLS, CDR2 YYNGEE. The CDR3 is CASSVGGGGAGEKLFF. DNA of the CDR3: TGTGCCAGCAGCGTCGGCGGCGGGGGGGCCGGAGAAAAACTGTTTTTT.

The rearrangement links TRBV2 to TRBJ2-5, with a possible D match to TRBD2 (5 bases). In germline, CDR1 is SNHLY, CDR2 FYNNEI. There are 14 residues in the CDR3. Deletions cut 10 bases from V and 4 bases from J, with 19 bases between. The CDR3 spells CATAEKRPPETQYF. Here the CDR3 DNA reads TGTGCCACAGCAGAAAAGCGGCCCCCAGAGACCCAGTACTTC.

The rearrangement links TRBV5-6 to TRBJ2-5; no clear D gene. CDR1 is SGHDT and CDR2 is YYEEEE in the germline V gene. This CDR3 contains 16 residues. V was trimmed by 7 bases and J by 1 base, leaving 20 bases between them. CDR3 amino acids: CASQPLTGVPQETQYF. The CDR3 nucleotides are TGTGCCAGCCAGCCTTTGACCGGAGTACCCCAAGAGACCCAGTACTTC.

V is TRBV5-4 and J is TRBJ2-3, with 7 positions matching TRBD1. This CDR3 spans 13 amino acids. V shed 4 bases and J 3 bases; nucleotides not matched to a gene: 2. CDR1 and CDR2 from the germline V gene are SGHNT and YYREEE (reference sequence). CDR3 coding DNA: TGTGCCAGCAGCCAACAGGGGACAGATACGCAGTATTTT. As protein: CASSQQGTDTQYF.

This clone was observed a few times. The J gene is TRBJ1-6, the V gene TRBV9; tentatively, D is TRBD1 (6 bases). CDR3 length: 16 residues. With 0 bases removed from V and 4 bases from J, the gap between germline ends came to 11 bases. Germline loops: CDR1 SGDLS, CDR2 YYNGEE. CDR3 nucleotide sequence: TGTGCCAGCAGCGTAGACGGACAGACATATAATTCACCCCTCCACTTT. Its translation is CASSVDGQTYNSPLHF.

The chain couples TRBV29-1 to TRBJ1-4; 7 bases are a match to TRBD1. CDR3 size: 14 residues. Germline V gene sequence: CDR1 SQVTM, CDR2 ANQGSEA. V gave up 4 bases and J gave up 6 bases; unmatched junction bases: 8. DNA of the CDR3: TGCAGCGTTGCAGGGGGGATGACGGATGAAAAACTGTTTTTT. Translation gives CSVAGGMTDEKLFF.

The V and J genes are TRBV27 and TRBJ1-2, with D perhaps matching TRBD1 (5 bases). Germline CDR1 and CDR2: MNHEY and SMNVEV (reference sequence). V lost 6 bases and J lost 5, with 16 bases in between. The CDR3 runs 14 residues. CDR3 in amino acids: CASRFLTGGYGYTF. CDR3 coding DNA: TGTGCCAGCAGGTTTTTAACCGGGGGGTATGGCTACACCTTC.

The table lists this clone with a count of one. This chain joins TRBV7-8 and TRBJ1-2, with a possible D match to TRBD1 (6 bases). Trimming removed 3 bases at V and 5 bases at J, with 16 bases between. The CDR3 runs 15 residues. CDR1 is SGHVS and CDR2 is FQNEAQ in the germline V gene. The CDR3 region has the DNA TGTGCCAGCAGCTTTCAGGACAGAGACCTATATGGCTACACCTTC. Residues: CASSFQDRDLYGYTF.

As for this clone: Relative to the germline gene, one junction end is altered; a read error may explain this. The V call is TRBV5-1, the J call TRBJ2-5; TRBD2 matches 9 bases. CDR1 is SGHRS and CDR2 is YFSETQ in the germline V gene. The CDR3 consists of 14 residues. The CDR3 DNA is TGCGCCAGCAGCGAAGGGACTAGCCAAGGGACCCAGTACTTC. This encodes CASSEGTSQGTQYF.

The table lists this clone with a count of one. The genes are TRBV6-6 and TRBJ1-1, with 11 bases matching TRBD1. The J segment lost 11 bases and the V segment lost 2 bases, leaving 7 bases of the junction unmatched. Germline assignment: CDR1 MNHNY and CDR2 SVGAGI (reference sequence). The CDR3 sequence is 14 residues long. CDR3 residues: CASSYGRTGGSAFF. The CDR3 nucleotides are TGTGCCAGCAGTTACGGAAGGACAGGGGGCTCTGCTTTCTTT.

This clone has at least ten counts. The chain has TRBV6-6 and TRBJ1-2, with D perhaps matching TRBD1 (6 bases). The length of the CDR3 is 12 residues. The germline V gene has CDR1 MNHNY and CDR2 SVGAGI (reference sequence). The V end lost 5 bases, the J end lost 8 bases, and 12 bases lay between the germline ends. CDR3 in amino acids: CASSGDRSGYTF. DNA for the CDR3: TGTGCCAGCAGTGGCGACAGGTCGGGCTACACCTTC.

The chain joins TRBV12-5 to TRBJ2-5; no definite D call. V was clipped by 0 bases and J by 7 bases, with 24 bases between them. This CDR3 is built from 18 residues. Germline V gene sequence: CDR1 LGHNT, CDR2 FRNRAP. The CDR3, as DNA: TGTGCTAGTGGTTTGGTACGATCCCGCGACGTGCGTTCGGCGACCCAGTACTTC. Its protein product is CASGLVRSRDVRSATQYF.

The chain links TRBV4-2 to TRBJ2-7, with 13 bases that match TRBD2. V lost 0 bases to trimming and J lost 1 base; unmatched junction nucleotides: 9. In germline, CDR1 is LGHNA, CDR2 YNFKEQ. The CDR3 runs 19 residues. The CDR3 is CASSQDRGLAGKSSYEQYF. In nucleotides, the CDR3 is TGTGCCAGCAGCCAAGATCGGGGACTAGCGGGGAAATCTTCCTACGAGCAGTACTTC.

The chain recombines TRBV5-6 with TRBJ2-2; TRBD2 agrees at 8 bases. V shed 4 bases and J 7 bases; nucleotides not matched to a gene: 15. CDR1 and CDR2 (germline): SGHDT, YYEEEE. The CDR3 covers 17 residues. In DNA form, the CDR3 reads TGTGCCAGCAGCCCACCCTTAGGGACGAGCGGGGGCGGGGAGCTGTTTTTT. Translation: CASSPPLGTSGGGELFF.

This clone has just a few counts. J is TRBJ2-5 and V is TRBV5-1; D is uncertain. This CDR3 is 11 amino acids long. V was clipped by 2 bases and J by 4 bases, with 3 bases between them. The germline gives CDR1 SGHRS, CDR2 YFSETQ. CDR3: CASSFGETQYF. The CDR3 coding sequence is TGCGCCAGCAGCTTCGGAGAGACCCAGTACTTC.

The sample holds a few counts of this clone. J is TRBJ1-1 and V is TRBV5-1; tentative D call: TRBD1 (6 bases). This CDR3 has 15 amino acids. Germline CDR1 is SGHRS and CDR2 is YFSETQ. V lost 0 bases, J lost 0 bases, and 9 bases lay in between. The CDR3 DNA sequence: TGCGCCAGCAGCTTGGACAGGGACCTGAACACTGAAGCTTTCTTT. Protein sequence: CASSLDRDLNTEAFF.

The chain carries TRBV5-1 and TRBJ1-2; D may be TRBD1 (5 bases). The V and J ends lost 1 base and 6 bases respectively, with 13 bases between them. The V gene's germline CDR1 is SGHRS and CDR2 YFSETQ. CDR3 size: 14 residues. The CDR3 reads CASSLNPGSNGYTF. In DNA, the CDR3 is TGCGCCAGCAGCTTGAATCCAGGGAGTAATGGCTACACCTTC.

The V gene is TRBV11-2, the J gene TRBJ1-4; maybe TRBD1 (5 bases). Germline V gene sequence: CDR1 SGHAT, CDR2 FQNNGV. Trimming pared 8 bases from V and 3 bases from J, leaving 16 bases between. The CDR3 runs to 15 residues. The CDR3 DNA sequence: TGTGCCAGCTCCCGACGGGGGGAGGCTAATGAAAAACTGTTTTTT. It is translated as CASSRRGEANEKLFF.

The chain links TRBV6-5 to TRBJ1-2, with D possibly matching TRBD1 (6 bases). The CDR3 totals 14 residues. The V gene's germline CDR1 is MNHEY and CDR2 SVGAGI. Trimming took off 2 bases at V and 3 bases at J, with 10 bases between the two ends. The CDR3 here is CASSYGRGHYGYTF. CDR3 DNA: TGTGCCAGCAGTTACGGTCGGGGGCACTATGGCTACACCTTC.